The 11 T cell receptor beta chains below all came from one sample that was sequenced in a study of cytomegalovirus exposure and HLA in healthy donors (dated by TCRdb to between 2016 and 2019). Library preparation used the immunoSEQ multiplex PCR assay. A mixture of 60 forward primers for TCR Vbeta segments and 13 reverse primers for TCR Jbeta segments was used in the multiplex PCR. TCRdb carries this immuneACCESS record with in-frame sequences only. Its versions omit some clonotypes, under half of them owing to an unresolved V gene in the studies checked, with the rest unexplained. The sample table holds 90,000 to 150,000 clones, of which approximately 8% were seen once. Clones ranked in the top ten supply approximately 6.4% of the sample. Sequencing used PBMCs. These receptors came from a woman aged 40 to 50 in good health and CMV-seropositive.

On this clone itself: This sample also contains other DNA sequences that code for the same CDR3. V is TRBV7-2 and J is TRBJ1-2, with TRBD1 identical over 7 bases. V shed 3 bases and J 7 bases; nucleotides not matched to a gene: 20. The CDR3 contains 18 residues. CDR1 is SGHTA, CDR2 FQGNSA, per germline. The DNA of the CDR3 is TGTGCCAGCAGCTTTCGGTTGGGAACAGGGGACACGTTGAGTGGCTACACCTTC. Encoded protein: CASSFRLGTGDTLSGYTF.

This clone was detected only a few times. V gene TRBV5-1 combines with J gene TRBJ2-1; D is perhaps TRBD2 (6 bases). The CDR3 totals 15 residues. Germline V gene data show CDR1 as SGHRS and CDR2 as YFSETQ. Trimming left V 0 bases short and J 4 bases short, with 11 bases between. CDR3 loop: CASSLGQGGYNEQFF. The CDR3 DNA reads TGCGCCAGCAGCTTGGGCCAGGGAGGATACAATGAGCAGTTCTTC.

The chain carries TRBV6-4 and TRBJ2-7, with a tentative D call TRBD1 (5 bases). Germline CDR1 reads MRHNA; CDR2 reads SNTAGT. With 5 bases removed from V and 4 bases from J, the gap between germline ends came to 12 bases. CDR3 size: 13 residues. For the CDR3, the DNA is TGTGCCAGCAGTATCGGGCCAGGGTACGAGCAGTACTTC. This gives the protein CASSIGPGYEQYF.

The rearrangement uses TRBV11-2 and TRBJ2-5; a weak D match, TRBD1 (7 bases). CDR3 size: 16 residues. The V end was cut by 5 bases, the J end by 2 bases, with 18 bases between. Germline V gene sequence: CDR1 SGHAT, CDR2 FQNNGV. The CDR3 region has the DNA TGTGCCAGCAGCGGACCCCAGGGGGGAGCACAAGAGACCCAGTACTTC. Its protein product is CASSGPQGGAQETQYF.

The V gene is TRBV7-9, the J gene TRBJ2-1, with D maybe TRBD1 (6 bases). Germline CDR1 is SEHNR and CDR2 is FQNEAQ (reference sequence). This CDR3 is 12 amino acids long. V dropped 2 bases and J dropped 9 bases, with 8 bases sitting between them. The CDR3 region is CASSLIGGEQFF. CDR3 nucleotide sequence: TGTGCCAGCAGCTTAATAGGGGGTGAGCAGTTCTTC.

In its sample, this clone was seen a few times. V is TRBV30 and J is TRBJ2-7; a possible D gene is TRBD1 (6 bases). Trimming removed 1 base at V and 2 bases at J, with 9 bases between. Germline V lookup: CDR1 GTSNPN, CDR2 SVGIG (reference sequence). The CDR3 sequence is 13 residues long. The DNA of the CDR3 is TGTGCCTGGAGTGACAGGGAACCCTACGAGCAGTACTTC. This sequence encodes CAWSDREPYEQYF.

The chain is built from TRBV6-5 and TRBJ2-5, with D perhaps TRBD1 (6 bases). The J call may be in error: the DNA end matches TRBJ2-7 better. CDR3 size: 13 residues. CDR1 MNHEY and CDR2 SVGAGI come from the germline V gene. CDR3 DNA: TGTGCCAGCAGCGACAGGAGGAACTACGAGCAGTACTTC. Its protein product is CASSDRRNYEQYF.

This chain joins TRBV5-6 and TRBJ2-3; 7 nucleotides align to TRBD1. J gave up 1 base and V 3 bases, and 2 bases lay outside the gene matches. This CDR3 comprises 14 residues. The V gene's germline CDR1 is SGHDT and CDR2 YYEEEE. CDR3 loop: CASSSGQGTDTQYF. CDR3 sequence (DNA): TGTGCCAGCAGCTCCGGACAGGGCACAGATACGCAGTATTTT.

This clone was seen more than once but under ten times. V is TRBV27 and J is TRBJ2-7; 7 positions agree with TRBD1. The germline gives CDR1 MNHEY, CDR2 SMNVEV (reference sequence). The V segment lost 6 bases and the J segment 6 bases; nucleotides outside the gene matches: 5. The CDR3 extends over 12 amino acids. The CDR3: CASSQGQSEQYF. Written as DNA, the CDR3 is TGTGCCAGCAGCCAGGGACAGAGCGAGCAGTACTTC.

This clone was recorded a few times. This chain uses TRBV5-8 with TRBJ2-7; 8 nucleotides line up with TRBD1. Unmatched junction bases numbered 7, after V lost 3 bases and J lost 5 bases. This CDR3 region has 14 residues. In germline, CDR1 is SGHTS, CDR2 YDEGEE. CDR3: CASSSGQGVHEQYF. The CDR3 DNA is TGTGCCAGCAGCTCTGGACAGGGCGTCCACGAGCAGTACTTC. Using reference TRBV5-8 and TRBJ2-7 for the parts outside the CDR3, the full variable domain is EAGVTQSPTHLIKTRGQQATLRCSPISGHTSVYWYQQALGLGLQFLLWYDEGEERNRGNFPPRFSGRQFPNYSSELNVNALELEDSALYLCASSSGQGVHEQYFGPGTRLTVT.

The chain employs TRBV2 and TRBJ1-5; no firm D call. Trimming stripped 5 bases from V and 4 bases from J, with 12 bases between. The CDR3 consists of 14 residues. Germline V gene sequence: CDR1 SNHLY, CDR2 FYNNEI. The CDR3 sequence is CASSPDGGNQPQHF. The CDR3 DNA follows: TGTGCCAGCAGTCCCGACGGAGGAAATCAGCCCCAGCATTTT.